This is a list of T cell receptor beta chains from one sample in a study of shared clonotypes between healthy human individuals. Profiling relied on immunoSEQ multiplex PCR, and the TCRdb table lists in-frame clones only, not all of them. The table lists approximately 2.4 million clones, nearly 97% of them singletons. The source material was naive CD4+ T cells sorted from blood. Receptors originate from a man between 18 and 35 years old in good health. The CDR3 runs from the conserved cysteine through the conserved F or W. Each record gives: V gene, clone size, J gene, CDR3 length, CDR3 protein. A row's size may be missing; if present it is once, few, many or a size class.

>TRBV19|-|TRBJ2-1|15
CASSISGGFDNEQFF
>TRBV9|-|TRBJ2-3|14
CASTLAGSQDTQYF
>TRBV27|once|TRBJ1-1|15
CASRDRVGMNTEAFF
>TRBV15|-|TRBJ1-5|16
CATSRDPLAGTQPQHF
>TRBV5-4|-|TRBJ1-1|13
CASSWDRNTEAFF
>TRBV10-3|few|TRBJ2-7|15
CAISDPAAGSYEQYF
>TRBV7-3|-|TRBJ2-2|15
CASSSQGSNTGELFF
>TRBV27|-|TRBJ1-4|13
CASSSRRGEKLFF
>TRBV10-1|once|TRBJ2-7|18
CASSEQGPTRPISYEQYF
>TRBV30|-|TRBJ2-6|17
CAWTIRTGSSGANVLTF
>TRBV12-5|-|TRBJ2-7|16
CASGLVRWTSDYEQYF
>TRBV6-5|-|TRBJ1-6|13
CASTDRLNSPLHF